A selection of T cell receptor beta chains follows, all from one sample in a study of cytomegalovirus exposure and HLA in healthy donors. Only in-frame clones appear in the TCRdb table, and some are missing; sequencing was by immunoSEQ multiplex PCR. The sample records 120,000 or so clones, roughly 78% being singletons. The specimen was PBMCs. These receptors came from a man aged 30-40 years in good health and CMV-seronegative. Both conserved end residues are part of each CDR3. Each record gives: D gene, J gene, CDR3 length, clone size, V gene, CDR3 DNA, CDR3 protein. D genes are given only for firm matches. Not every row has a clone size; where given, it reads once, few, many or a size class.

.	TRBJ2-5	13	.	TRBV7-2	TGTGCCAGCAGCTTCACTAGGAGGGAGACCCAGTACTTC	CASSFTRRETQYF
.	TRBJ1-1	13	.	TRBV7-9	TGTGCCAGCAGCGAATCCGGGACATTTGAAGCTTTCTTT	CASSESGTFEAFF
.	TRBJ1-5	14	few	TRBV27	TGTGCCAGCAGTTTGCAGGGTCCCAATCAGCCCCAGCATTTT	CASSLQGPNQPQHF
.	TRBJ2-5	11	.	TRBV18	TGTGCCAGCTCCGGGTACGTGGAGCAGTACTTC	CASSGYVEQYF
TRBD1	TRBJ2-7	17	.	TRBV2	TGTGCCAGCAGTCCTTACCCTTTGACAGGGGGGGAGGGCGAGCAGTACTTC	CASSPYPLTGGEGEQYF
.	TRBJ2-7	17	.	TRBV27	TGTGCCAGCAGTTTCCGAGGAAATGAGCAGGGAGGCCTCGAGCAGTACTTC	CASSFRGNEQGGLEQYF
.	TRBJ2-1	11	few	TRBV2	TGTGCCAGCACTGAGGGCTCCATACAGTTCTTC	CASTEGSIQFF
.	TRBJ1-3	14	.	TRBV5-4	TGTGCCAGCAGCTTGGGGGGCGCCGGAAACACCATATATTTT	CASSLGGAGNTIYF
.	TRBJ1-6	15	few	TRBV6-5	TGTGCCAGCAGACGGGATAGCTCCTATAATTCACCCCTCCACTTT	CASRRDSSYNSPLHF
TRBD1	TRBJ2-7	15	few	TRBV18	TGTGCCAGCTCACCACAAACGGGACAGACCTACGAGCAGTACTTC	CASSPQTGQTYEQYF
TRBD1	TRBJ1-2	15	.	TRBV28	TGTGCCAGCAGTTTCTACGGACAGGGGTTCTATGGCTACACCTTC	CASSFYGQGFYGYTF
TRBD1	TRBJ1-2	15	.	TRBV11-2	TGTGCCAGCAGCTCAGCCTTGGGACAGCGCTATGGCTACACCTTC	CASSSALGQRYGYTF
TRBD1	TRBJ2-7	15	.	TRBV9	TGTGCCAGCAGCGCCCGGGACAGGGGACCCTACGAGCAGTACTTC	CASSARDRGPYEQYF
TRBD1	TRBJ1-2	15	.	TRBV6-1	TGTGCCAGCAGTGAAGGGGCAGGGGGCCGCTATGGCTACACCTTC	CASSEGAGGRYGYTF
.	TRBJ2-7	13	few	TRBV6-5	TGTGCCAGCAGTCGCCGACAGGACTACGAGCAGTACTTC	CASSRRQDYEQYF
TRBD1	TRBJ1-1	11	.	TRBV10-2	TGCGCCACCAGGGGGGGGACTGAAGCTTTCTTT	CATRGGTEAFF
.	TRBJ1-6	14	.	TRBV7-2	TGTGCCAGCAGCTTATTGACCGGGAATTCACCCCTCCACTTT	CASSLLTGNSPLHF
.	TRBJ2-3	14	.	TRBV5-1	TGCGCCAGCAGCTTGGAGCCCGGGGGAGATACGCAGTATTTT	CASSLEPGGDTQYF
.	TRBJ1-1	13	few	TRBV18	TGTGCCAGCTCGAACGAGGGGAACACTGAAGCTTTCTTT	CASSNEGNTEAFF
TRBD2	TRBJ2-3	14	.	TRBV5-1	TGCGCCAGCAGGGGACTAGCGGGGCCGGATACGCAGTATTTT	CASRGLAGPDTQYF
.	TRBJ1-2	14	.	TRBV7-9	TGTGCCAGCAGCGTTCAGACAGTTTACTATGGCTACACCTTC	CASSVQTVYYGYTF
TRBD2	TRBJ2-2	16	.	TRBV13	TGTGCCAGCAGCTTACGTAGCGGGGGCCTCACCGGGGAGCTGTTTTTT	CASSLRSGGLTGELFF
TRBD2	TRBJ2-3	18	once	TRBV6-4	TGTGCCAGCAGTGACGGAGCGGGGGGCCGGGAGTTTGCAGATACGCAGTATTTT	CASSDGAGGREFADTQYF
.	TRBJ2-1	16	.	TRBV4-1	TGCGCCAGCAGCCAAAGGATCGGGGGCTCCTACAATGAGCAGTTCTTC	CASSQRIGGSYNEQFF
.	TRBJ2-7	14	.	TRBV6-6	TGTGCCAGCAGTTACGGGCAGGGAATCTACGAGCAGTACTTC	CASSYGQGIYEQYF
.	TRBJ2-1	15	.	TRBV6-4	TGTGCCAGCAGTGACTCTCCCACAGGGATCGATGAGCAGTTCTTC	CASSDSPTGIDEQFF
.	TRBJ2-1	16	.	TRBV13	TGTGCCAGCAGGTCACCGGGACAACTCTCCTACAATGAGCAGTTCTTC	CASRSPGQLSYNEQFF
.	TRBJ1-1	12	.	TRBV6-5	TGTGCCAGCAGTACAGGTTCTACTGAAGCTTTCTTT	CASSTGSTEAFF
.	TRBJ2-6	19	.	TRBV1	TGCACCAGCAGCCAAGAAGCAGGGGGCCGAACGGCTGGGGCCAACGTCCTGACTTTC	CTSSQEAGGRTAGANVLTF
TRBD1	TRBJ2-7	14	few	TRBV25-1	TGTGCCAGCAGTGAAACAGGGGCGACCTACGAGCAGTACTTC	CASSETGATYEQYF
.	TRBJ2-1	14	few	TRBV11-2	TGTGCCAGCAGCTACGACAGGTCGTACAATGAGCAGTTCTTC	CASSYDRSYNEQFF
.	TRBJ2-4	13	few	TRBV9	TGTGCCAGCAGCGTAGACAGGGAAAACATTCAGTACTTC	CASSVDRENIQYF
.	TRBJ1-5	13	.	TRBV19	TGTGCCAGTAGTCCCGACAGCGAGGAGCCCCAGCATTTT	CASSPDSEEPQHF
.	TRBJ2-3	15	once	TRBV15	TGTGCCACCAGCAGAGAAGGACAGACCCCAGATACGCAGTATTTT	CATSREGQTPDTQYF
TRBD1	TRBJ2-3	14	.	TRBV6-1	TGTGCCAGCAGGCCCGACAGGGTATCAGATACGCAGTATTTT	CASRPDRVSDTQYF
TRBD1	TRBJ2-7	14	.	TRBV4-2	TGTGCCAGCAGCCATCGGACAGGGGACTACGAGCAGTACTTC	CASSHRTGDYEQYF
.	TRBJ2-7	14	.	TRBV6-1	TGTGCCAGCAGTGAAGGGGGCAGGCTAGGAGAGCAGTACTTC	CASSEGGRLGEQYF
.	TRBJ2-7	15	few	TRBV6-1	TGTGCCAGCAGTGGGCTTGGGGAGTCTAAGTACGAGCAGTACTTC	CASSGLGESKYEQYF
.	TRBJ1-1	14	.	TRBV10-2	TGCGCCAGCAGCTGGTCACAGGAAGTCACTGAAGCTTTCTTT	CASSWSQEVTEAFF
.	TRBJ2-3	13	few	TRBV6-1	TGTGCCAGCAGTGAATGGGGGGGCAGTACGCAGTATTTT	CASSEWGGSTQYF